Listed here is a single T cell receptor beta chain. Sequencing used immunoSEQ multiplex PCR; TCRdb keeps in-frame clones, though not all of them. The table lists about 30,000 clones, around 84% of them singletons. These data originate in a study of high-grade serous ovarian cancer treatment subgroups. The tumor samples were collected prior to definitive surgery or chemotherapy. Sequencing used tumor tissue. The sequence was collected from a human donor with high-grade serous ovarian cancer.

This CDR3 is CASSVTREGTGELFF. Here the CDR3 DNA reads TGTGCCAGCAGTGTCACGCGGGAGGGCACCGGGGAGCTGTTTTTT. The chain has TRBV6-1 and TRBJ2-2, with 9 bases fitting TRBD2. Losses at the gene ends were 4 bases for V and 4 bases for J; bases not matched to a gene: 4. This CDR3 region has 15 residues. CDR1 and CDR2 from the germline V gene are MNHNS and SASEGT.